This T cell receptor (beta chain) stems from a study of CD8 T cells in Susac syndrome. Random hexamers primed reverse transcription of about 0.5 to 1 ug RNA. TCR beta CDR3 was amplified by immunoSEQ multiplex PCR. This amplification extended across 54 Vbeta and 13 Jbeta segments. TCRdb fed the immunoSEQ multiplex PCR reads into MiXCR, producing one record per CDR3 protein. Among 250,000 to 300,000 distinct CDR3 sequences listed, approximately 91% were seen once. Germline V gene lookup returns CDR1 SEHNR and CDR2 FQNEAQ (reference sequence). The CDR3 length is 14 residues. V lost 5 bases and J 6 bases, leaving 13 bases between the germline ends.

The chain combines TRBV7-9 with TRBJ2-2; D might be TRBD2 (5 bases). This sequence originates from a human donor with multiple sclerosis. Sequences were obtained from CD8+ T cells from PBMCs. The CDR3 protein is CASSPTKGPGELFF. The CDR3 coding sequence is TGTGCCAGCAGCCCGACTAAGGGCCCCGGGGAGCTGTTTTTT. Together with reference TRBV7-9 and TRBJ2-2, the CDR3 gives the full variable domain: DTGVSQNPRHKITKRGQNVTFRCDPISEHNRLYWYRQTLGQGPEFLTYFQNEAQLEKSRLLSDRFSAERPKGSFSTLEIQRTEQGDSAMYLCASSPTKGPGELFFGEGSRLTVL.